Shown below are 10 T cell receptor beta chains from a single sample sequenced in a study of blood T cell repertoires in COVID-19. Assay used: immunoSEQ multiplex PCR; TCRdb lists only in-frame clones, some missing. Of roughly 520,000 clones in the sample, roughly 90% were seen once. Sequenced material: PBMCs or T cells enriched from blood (not recorded which). These receptors were obtained from a woman between 40 and 55 years old who had recovered from COVID-19.

V usage is TRBV27 and J usage is TRBJ1-4, with D maybe TRBD1 (5 bases). Germline V gene data show CDR1 as MNHEY and CDR2 as SMNVEV (reference sequence). The CDR3 is made up of 10 amino acids. V lost 10 bases and J 13 bases, leaving 13 bases between the germline ends. The CDR3 spells CAILPRGLFF. In DNA, the CDR3 is TGTGCCATCCTCCCAAGGGGACTGTTTTTT.

This chain connects TRBV12-2 to TRBJ2-7; whether TRBD2, the table's D call, matches the DNA was not checked. TRBV12-2 is noted as a pseudogene. The CDR3 consists of 19 residues. This CDR3 reads CASRLRLAGEAVLNYEQYF. Here the CDR3 DNA reads TGTGCAAGTCGCCTGAGACTAGCGGGAGAGGCGGTCCTTAACTACGAGCAGTACTTC.

CDR3 residues: CASSLAQRVKVWDYGYTF. In nucleotides, the CDR3 is TGTGCCAGCAGCTTGGCCCAGAGGGTAAAGGTATGGGACTATGGCTACACCTTC. This rearrangement joins TRBV5-5 to TRBJ1-2; D call uncertain. This CDR3 contains 18 residues. V lost 0 bases to trimming and J lost 3 bases, with 21 bases between them. Germline V gives CDR1 SGHKS, CDR2 YYEKEE (reference sequence).

This chain links TRBV30 with TRBJ2-1; 7 bases are shared with TRBD2. The germline CDR1 and CDR2 sequences are GTSNPN and SVGIG (reference sequence). The CDR3 is 15 residues long. After removal of 2 bases from V and 12 bases from J, the junction contained 16 bases not matched to a gene. The chain's CDR3 is CAWSSSGGGKIAQFF. Written as DNA, the CDR3 is TGTGCCTGGAGTTCCTCTGGCGGGGGAAAAATAGCGCAGTTCTTC.

V is TRBV19 and J is TRBJ2-1; the D gene is possibly TRBD2 (6 bases). The CDR3 runs 15 residues. From germline, CDR1 is LNHDA and CDR2 SQIVND (reference sequence). CDR3 residues: CYSLCVGSSYNEQFF. DNA for the CDR3: TGTTATTCTCTGTGTGTCGGGAGCTCCTACAATGAGCAGTTCTTC.

CDR3: CASSPDREYEQYF. CDR3 nucleotides: TGTGCCAGCAGCCCGGACAGGGAATACGAGCAGTACTTC. The chain links TRBV5-5 to TRBJ2-7, with 8 bases identical to TRBD1. The CDR3 loop spans 13 amino acids. V shed 4 bases, J shed 4 bases, and the junction held 4 bases outside the gene matches. Per the germline V gene, CDR1 is SGHKS and CDR2 is YYEKEE (reference sequence).

The chain recombines TRBV19 with TRBJ1-5; D is unclear. The V gene's germline CDR1 is LNHDA and CDR2 SQIVND (reference sequence). CDR3 length equals 14 residues. V was pared by 3 bases and J by 4 bases, with 10 bases between. CDR3 in DNA: TGTGCCAGTAGTATGTCAACGGGAAATCAGCCCCAGCATTTT. Its protein product is CASSMSTGNQPQHF.

This clone was seen a single time. The CDR3 does not end in the conserved phenylalanine or tryptophan, so this is likely a read error. No DNA is shown, since the ends of the CDR3 on it are uncertain; the CDR3 is the one TCRdb lists. V gene TRBV5-1 combines with J gene TRBJ2-7; the DNA was not used to check the table's D call, TRBD2. Ends included, the CDR3 has 14 residues. Germline V lookup: CDR1 SGHRS, CDR2 YFSETQ. The CDR3 sequence is CASSSVYCGIFASS.

This clone occurred a few times. The V call is TRBV5-1, the J call TRBJ1-1; no firm D call. This CDR3 comprises 13 residues. CDR1 and CDR2 from the germline V gene are SGHRS and YFSETQ. Trimming cost V 4 bases and J 5 bases, with 12 bases left between them. CDR3 bases: TGCGCCAGCAGCCGGGAAGACGTGACTGAAGCTTTCTTT. Protein sequence: CASSREDVTEAFF.

The chain employs TRBV20-1 and TRBJ2-3; D remains unclear. The CDR3 loop spans 11 amino acids. V was cut by 4 bases and J by 3 bases, with 5 bases left in between. Germline CDR1 reads DFQATT; CDR2 reads SNEGSKA (reference sequence). The CDR3 nucleotides are TGCAGTGCTATTTCAACAGATACGCAGTATTTT. This codes for CSAISTDTQYF.